Each of the 4 T cell receptor beta chains below was sequenced from the same sample in a study of shared T cell receptors in the human thymus (dated by TCRdb to about 2021). Library preparation employed the immunoSEQ multiplex PCR assay. Held by TCRdb, this immuneACCESS table contains in-frame sequences only and omits some clones. Under half of the omission traces to an unresolved V gene where checked; the cause of the rest is unknown. Present in this sample are just under 550,000 clones, around three quarters of which were seen just once. The biggest ten clones account for about 0.014% of the sample. These data also formed part of another study, on human thymus T cells.

Specimen: thymocytes. The receptors originated from a boy under two years old with a congenital heart defect. Donor details come from another sample of the same person, matched by shared clones.

The rearrangement links TRBV5-4 to TRBJ2-3; TRBD2 matches at 14 bases. The CDR3 is 17 residues long. Per germline, CDR1 SGHNT and CDR2 YYREEE (reference sequence). V lost 0 bases, J lost 4 bases, and 4 bases stayed unmatched. The CDR3 reads CASSLETSGRAPDTQYF. CDR3 coding DNA: TGTGCCAGCAGCTTGGAGACTAGCGGGAGGGCCCCAGATACGCAGTATTTT.

J is TRBJ2-1 and V is TRBV4-3, with 10 bases that match TRBD2. Trimming took 0 bases from V and 9 from J; bases not matched to a gene: 14. Germline assignment: CDR1 LGHNA and CDR2 YSLEER. There are 18 residues in the CDR3. This chain's CDR3 is CASSQDPPGPSGSCEQFF. CDR3 DNA: TGCGCCAGCAGCCAAGATCCACCCGGGCCTAGCGGGAGTTGTGAGCAGTTCTTC.

The gene calls are TRBV29-1 and TRBJ1-1, with 7 nucleotides matching TRBD1. This CDR3 has 19 residues. Germline CDR1 SQVTM, CDR2 ANQGSEA. The trim removed 1 base at V and 2 bases at J, leaving 19 bases unmatched. CDR3 DNA sequence: TGCAGCGTTGAAGTCATAAACCTGAAACCGGGACAGCTTAACACTGAAGCTTTCTTT. It codes for CSVEVINLKPGQLNTEAFF.

The J gene is TRBJ2-1, the V gene TRBV4-3; 9 bases fit TRBD2. This CDR3 has 15 residues. CDR1 LGHNA and CDR2 YSLEER come from the germline V gene. With V trimmed by 0 bases and J by 8 bases, 5 bases remained unmatched. DNA for the CDR3: TGCGCCAGCAGCCAAGATGCGGGAGGGCGCGATGAGCAGTTCTTC. It specifies CASSQDAGGRDEQFF.